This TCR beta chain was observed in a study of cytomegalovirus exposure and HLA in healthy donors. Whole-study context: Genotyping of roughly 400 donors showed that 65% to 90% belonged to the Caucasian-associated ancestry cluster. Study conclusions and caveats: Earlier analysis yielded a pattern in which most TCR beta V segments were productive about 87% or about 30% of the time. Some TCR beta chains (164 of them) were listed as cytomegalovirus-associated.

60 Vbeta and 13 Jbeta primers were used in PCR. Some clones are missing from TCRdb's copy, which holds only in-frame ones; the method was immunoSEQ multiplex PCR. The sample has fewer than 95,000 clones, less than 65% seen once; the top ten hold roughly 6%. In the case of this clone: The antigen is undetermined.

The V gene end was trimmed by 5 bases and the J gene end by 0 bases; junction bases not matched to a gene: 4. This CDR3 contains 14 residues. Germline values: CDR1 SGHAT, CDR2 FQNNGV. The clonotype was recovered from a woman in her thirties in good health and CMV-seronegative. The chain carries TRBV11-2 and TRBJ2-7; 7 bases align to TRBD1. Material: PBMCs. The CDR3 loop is CASSLDRASYEQYF. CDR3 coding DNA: TGTGCCAGCAGCCTCGACAGGGCCTCCTACGAGCAGTACTTC.